This note documents a single T cell receptor (beta chain) sequence. This entry comes from a study of blood T cell repertoires in COVID-19. Study background: From T cells, B-cell-depleted T cells, or PBMCs came the material, which was cDNA or gDNA.

Enrolled through a virtual design, the participants were between about 18 and 100 years of age and came from 24 US areas. Authors' data handling: Reference gene primer amplification gave nucleated cell count estimates. Clones were read by immunoSEQ multiplex PCR, and TCRdb kept only the in-frame ones, dropping some. V and J calls and clone size are copied from that table; D and trimming were computed from the DNA. The sample consists of 210,000 or so clones, approximately 81% of them appearing once. CDR3 size: 11 residues. V was shortened by 2 bases and J by 7 bases, with 5 bases between the two germline ends. Germline values: CDR1 MDHEN, CDR2 SYDVKM.

This receptor was taken from a woman aged 50 to 60 with acute COVID-19. V is TRBV28 and J is TRBJ1-2; D uncertain. Sequencing used PBMCs or T cells enriched from blood (not recorded which). The DNA for the CDR3 is TGTGCCAGCAGTTTAGTCGGTGGCTACACCTTC. It yields the protein CASSLVGGYTF.